Shown below are 6 T cell receptor beta chains from a single sample sequenced in a study of OX40 agonist ivuxolimab in advanced cancers. Produced via immunoSEQ multiplex PCR; TCRdb's table is partial and in-frame only. The sample shows around 94,000 clones, about 90% of them seen only once. Source: CD4+ or CD8+ T cells sorted from blood, taken in a trial of the OX40 agonist ivuxolimab. All receptors derive from an adult with an advanced solid tumor such as melanoma, head and neck, liver or kidney cancer.

In its sample, this clone was seen a few times. The V gene is TRBV19, the J gene TRBJ1-4; no clear D gene. V lost 2 bases and J 7 bases, leaving 14 bases between the germline ends. The germline V gene has CDR1 LNHDA and CDR2 SQIVND (reference sequence). The CDR3 has 15 amino acids. The CDR3 reads CASSIQQINSEKLFF. The CDR3 region has the DNA TGTGCCAGTAGTATACAACAGATTAATAGTGAAAAACTGTTTTTT.

The count of this clone is one. The chain is built from TRBV2 and TRBJ2-5; D ambiguous. V was shortened by 2 bases and J by 5 bases, with 6 bases between the two germline ends. Germline V gives CDR1 SNHLY, CDR2 FYNNEI. The CDR3 runs 12 residues. In nucleotides, the CDR3 is TGTGCCAGCAGTGAATGGGGTGAGACCCAGTACTTC. It encodes CASSEWGETQYF. Combining the CDR3 with reference TRBV2 and TRBJ2-5 gives the whole variable domain EPEVTQTPSHQVTQMGQEVILRCVPISNHLYFYWYRQILGQKVEFLVSFYNNEISEKSEIFDDQFSVERPDGSNFTLKIRSTKLEDSAMYFCASSEWGETQYFGPGTRLLVL.

This chain uses TRBV28 with TRBJ2-5; 11 bases map to TRBD2. The CDR3 runs 16 residues. CDR1 is MDHEN and CDR2 is SYDVKM in the germline V gene. With 3 bases clipped from V and 4 bases from J, the junction kept 7 bases outside the gene matches. The CDR3 spells CASSLNSGRVGETQYF. CDR3 bases: TGTGCCAGCAGTTTGAATAGCGGGAGGGTCGGAGAGACCCAGTACTTC.

The chain has TRBV9 and TRBJ2-5, with D uncertain. The V end lost 2 bases, the J end lost 2 bases, and 7 bases lay between the germline ends. CDR3 length: 13 amino acids. Per the germline V gene, CDR1 is SGDLS and CDR2 is YYNGEE. DNA of the CDR3: TGTGCCAGCAGCGTCGATGGTCAAGAGACCCAGTACTTC. This translates into CASSVDGQETQYF.

The chain uses TRBV18 and TRBJ2-7; 13 positions match TRBD2. After removal of 4 bases from V and 7 bases from J, the junction contained 7 bases not matched to a gene. The CDR3 runs to 15 residues. Germline CDR1 reads KGHSH; CDR2 reads LQKENI. The CDR3 DNA is TGTGCCAGCTCACAAGGACTAGCGGGAGTACAAGAGCAGTACTTC. Translated, it gives CASSQGLAGVQEQYF.

Written as DNA, the CDR3 is TGTGCCAGCAGCCAAGGGCAGAACACCGGGGAGCTGTTTTTT. Amino acids: CASSQGQNTGELFF. The J gene is TRBJ2-2, the V gene TRBV14, with D hard to call. The CDR3 loop spans 14 amino acids. Trimming removed 1 base at V and 1 base at J, with 4 bases between. Germline V gene data show CDR1 as SGHDN and CDR2 as FVKESK.